This TCR beta chain was profiled in a study of T cell repertoires in cytomegalovirus infection. The overall study: CMV infection plus the matching HLA type was flagged by public TCR beta signatures. General study findings and limits: CMV carriers with the relevant HLA were identified by cumulative public TCR beta family frequency. The ex vivo response was dominated by HLA-C-restricted CMV-specific TCR beta clonotypes.

Germline assignment: CDR1 SGHTA and CDR2 FQGNSA. V shed 3 bases and J shed 5 bases, with 8 bases lying between them. The CDR3 spans 13 residues. TCRdb re-called the reads with MiXCR, one entry per CDR3 protein. This table holds about 490,000 distinct CDR3 sequences, about 11% found once. This clonotype appeared many times. Its antigen is currently unknown. This sequence was found in a human donor in good health (CMV status not recorded). Some clones in this sample may be carry-over from other donors' samples. The chain combines TRBV7-2 with TRBJ1-5; D unclear. Sequencing was done on a sample of PBMCs. The CDR3 DNA is TGTGCCAGCAGCTTGCTGGCCCATCAGCCCCAGCATTTT. It translates to CASSLLAHQPQHF.